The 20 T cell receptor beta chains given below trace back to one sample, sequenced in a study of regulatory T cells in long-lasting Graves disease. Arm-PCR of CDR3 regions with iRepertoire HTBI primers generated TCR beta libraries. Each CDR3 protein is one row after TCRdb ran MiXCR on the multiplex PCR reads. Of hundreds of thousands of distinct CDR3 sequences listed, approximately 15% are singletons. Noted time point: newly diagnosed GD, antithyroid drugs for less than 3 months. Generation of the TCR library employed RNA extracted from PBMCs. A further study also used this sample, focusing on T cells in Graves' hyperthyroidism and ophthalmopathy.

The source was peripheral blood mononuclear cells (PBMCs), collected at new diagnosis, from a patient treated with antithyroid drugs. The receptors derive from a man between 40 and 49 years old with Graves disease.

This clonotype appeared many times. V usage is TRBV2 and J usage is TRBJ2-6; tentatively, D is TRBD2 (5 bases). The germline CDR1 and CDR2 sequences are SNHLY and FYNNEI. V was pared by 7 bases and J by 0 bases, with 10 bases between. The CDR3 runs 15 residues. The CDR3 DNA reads TGTGCCAGCAAGAGGGTCTCCTCTGGGGCCAACGTCCTGACTTTC. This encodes CASKRVSSGANVLTF.

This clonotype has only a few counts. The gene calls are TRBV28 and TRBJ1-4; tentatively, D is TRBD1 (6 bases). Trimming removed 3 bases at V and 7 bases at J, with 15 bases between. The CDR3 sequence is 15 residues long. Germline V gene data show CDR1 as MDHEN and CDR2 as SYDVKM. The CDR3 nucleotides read TGTGCCAGCAGTTTCACGGGGGGCCCTAGTGAAAAACTGTTTTTT. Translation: CASSFTGGPSEKLFF.

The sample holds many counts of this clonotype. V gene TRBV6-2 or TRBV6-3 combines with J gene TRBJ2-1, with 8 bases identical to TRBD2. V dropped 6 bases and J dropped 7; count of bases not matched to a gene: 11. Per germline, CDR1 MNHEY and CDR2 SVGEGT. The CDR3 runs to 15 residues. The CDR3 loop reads CASRGGLEVLNEQFF. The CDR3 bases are TGTGCCAGCAGGGGGGGACTAGAGGTTCTGAATGAGCAGTTCTTC.

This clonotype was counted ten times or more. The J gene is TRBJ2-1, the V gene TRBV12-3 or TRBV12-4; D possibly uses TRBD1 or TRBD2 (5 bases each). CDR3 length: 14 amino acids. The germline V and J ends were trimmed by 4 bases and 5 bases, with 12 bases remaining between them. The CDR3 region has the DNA TGTGCCAGCAGTTGGGGGTGGTTAAACAATGAGCAGTTCTTC. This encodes CASSWGWLNNEQFF.

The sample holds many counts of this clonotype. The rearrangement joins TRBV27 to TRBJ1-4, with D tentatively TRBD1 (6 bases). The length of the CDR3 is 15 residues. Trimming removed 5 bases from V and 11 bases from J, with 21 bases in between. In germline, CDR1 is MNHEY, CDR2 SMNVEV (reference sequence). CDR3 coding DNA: TGTGCCAGCAGTCCGGGACACCCCTTAGGATGGAAACTGTTTTTT. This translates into CASSPGHPLGWKLFF.

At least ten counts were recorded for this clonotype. In DNA form, the CDR3 reads TGTGCCAGCAGCCAGGAGGTCGAGCAGTACTTC. Protein: CASSQEVEQYF. The chain joins TRBV3-1 to TRBJ2-7; D perhaps matches TRBD2 (5 bases). The V end lost 3 bases, the J end lost 6 bases, and 6 bases lay between the germline ends. Germline values: CDR1 LGHDT, CDR2 YNNKEL (reference sequence). This CDR3 region has 11 residues.

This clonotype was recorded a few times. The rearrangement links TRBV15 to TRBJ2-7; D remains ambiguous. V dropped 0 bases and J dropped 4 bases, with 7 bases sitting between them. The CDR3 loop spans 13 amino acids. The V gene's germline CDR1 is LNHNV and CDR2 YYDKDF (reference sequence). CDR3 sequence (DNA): TGTGCCACCAGCAGAGAATTTAGGTACGAGCAGTACTTC. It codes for CATSREFRYEQYF.

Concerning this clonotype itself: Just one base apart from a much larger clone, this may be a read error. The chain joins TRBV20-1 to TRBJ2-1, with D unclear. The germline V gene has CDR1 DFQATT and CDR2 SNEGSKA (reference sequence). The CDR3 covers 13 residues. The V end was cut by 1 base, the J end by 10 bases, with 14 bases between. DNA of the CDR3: TGCAGTGCTAGAGTACCAGGCTCCTACGAGCAGTTCTTC. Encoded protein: CSARVPGSYEQFF.

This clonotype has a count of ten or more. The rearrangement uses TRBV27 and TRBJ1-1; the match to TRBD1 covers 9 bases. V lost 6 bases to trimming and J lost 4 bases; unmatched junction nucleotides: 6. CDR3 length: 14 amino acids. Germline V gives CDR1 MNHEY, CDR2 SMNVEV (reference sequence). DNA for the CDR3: TGTGCCAGCAGAAGGCGGGACAGGGCCACTGAAGCTTTCTTT. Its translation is CASRRRDRATEAFF.

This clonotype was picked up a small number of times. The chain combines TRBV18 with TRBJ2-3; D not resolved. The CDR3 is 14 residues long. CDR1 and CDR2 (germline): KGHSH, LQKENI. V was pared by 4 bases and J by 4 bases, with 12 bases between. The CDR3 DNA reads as TGTGCCAGCTCACTAAGGGTTGGGGCAGATACGCAGTATTTT. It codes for CASSLRVGADTQYF.

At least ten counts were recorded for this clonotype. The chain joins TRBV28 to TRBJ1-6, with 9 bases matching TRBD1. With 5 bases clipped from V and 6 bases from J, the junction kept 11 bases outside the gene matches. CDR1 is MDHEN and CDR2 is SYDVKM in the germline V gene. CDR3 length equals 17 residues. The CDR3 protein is CASSPTSGQGFNSPLHF. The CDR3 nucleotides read TGTGCCAGCAGTCCTACCTCGGGACAGGGCTTTAATTCACCCCTCCACTTT. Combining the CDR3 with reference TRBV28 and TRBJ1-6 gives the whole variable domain DVKVTQSSRYLVKRTGEKVFLECVQDMDHENMFWYRQDPGLGLRLIYFSYDVKMKEKGDIPEGYSVSREKKERFSLILESASTNQTSMYLCASSPTSGQGFNSPLHFGNGTRLTVT.

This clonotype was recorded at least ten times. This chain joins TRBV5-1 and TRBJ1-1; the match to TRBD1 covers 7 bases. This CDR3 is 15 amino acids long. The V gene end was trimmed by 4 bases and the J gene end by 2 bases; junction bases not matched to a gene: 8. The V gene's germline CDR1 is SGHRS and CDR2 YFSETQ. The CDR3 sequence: CASSPNTGANTEAFF. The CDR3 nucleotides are TGCGCCAGCAGCCCTAACACAGGGGCCAACACTGAAGCTTTCTTT.

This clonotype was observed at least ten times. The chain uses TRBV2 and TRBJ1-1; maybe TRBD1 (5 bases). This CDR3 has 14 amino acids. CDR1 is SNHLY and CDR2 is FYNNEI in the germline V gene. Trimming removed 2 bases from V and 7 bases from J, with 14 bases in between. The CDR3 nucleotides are TGTGCCAGCAGTGAAAGGGCAGGGTGGAATGAAGCTTTCTTT. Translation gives CASSERAGWNEAFF.

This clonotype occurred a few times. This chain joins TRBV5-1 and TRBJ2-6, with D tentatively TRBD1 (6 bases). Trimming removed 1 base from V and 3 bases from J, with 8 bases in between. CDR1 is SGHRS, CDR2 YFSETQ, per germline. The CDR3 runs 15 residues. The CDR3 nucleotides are TGCGCCAGCAGCTTGACAGGGAATGGGGCCAACGTCCTGACTTTC. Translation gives CASSLTGNGANVLTF.

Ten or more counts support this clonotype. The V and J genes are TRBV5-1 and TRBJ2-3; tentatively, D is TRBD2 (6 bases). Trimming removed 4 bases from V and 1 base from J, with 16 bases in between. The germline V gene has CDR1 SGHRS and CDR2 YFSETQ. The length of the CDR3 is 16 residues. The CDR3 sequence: CASSREARRGTDTQYF. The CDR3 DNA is TGCGCCAGCAGCAGGGAGGCGCGTCGAGGCACAGATACGCAGTATTTT. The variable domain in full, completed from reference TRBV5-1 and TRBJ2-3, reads KAGVTQTPRYLIKTRGQQVTLSCSPISGHRSVSWYQQTPGQGLQFLFEYFSETQRNKGNFPGRFSGRQFSNSRSEMNVSTLELGDSALYLCASSREARRGTDTQYFGPGTRLTVL.

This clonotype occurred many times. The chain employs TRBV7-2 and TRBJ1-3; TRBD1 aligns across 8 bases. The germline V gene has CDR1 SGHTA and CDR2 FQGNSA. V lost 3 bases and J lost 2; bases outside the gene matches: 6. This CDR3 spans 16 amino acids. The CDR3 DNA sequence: TGTGCCAGCAGCTTTCGCCAGGGGGCGGCTGGAAACACCATATATTTT. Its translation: CASSFRQGAAGNTIYF.

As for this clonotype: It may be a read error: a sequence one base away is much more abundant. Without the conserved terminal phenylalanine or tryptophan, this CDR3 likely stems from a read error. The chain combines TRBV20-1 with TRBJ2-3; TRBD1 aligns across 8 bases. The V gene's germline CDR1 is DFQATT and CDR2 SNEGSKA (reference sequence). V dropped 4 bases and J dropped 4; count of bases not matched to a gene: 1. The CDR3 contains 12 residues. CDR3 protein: CSAKDRADTQYL. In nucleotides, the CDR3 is TGCAGTGCTAAGGACAGGGCAGATACGCAGTATCTT.

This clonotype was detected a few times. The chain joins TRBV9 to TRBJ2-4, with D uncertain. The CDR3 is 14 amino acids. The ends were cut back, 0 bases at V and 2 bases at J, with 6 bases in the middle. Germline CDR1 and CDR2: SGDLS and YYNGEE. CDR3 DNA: TGTGCCAGCAGCGTAGGGGCCTCCAAAAACATTCAGTACTTC. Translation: CASSVGASKNIQYF. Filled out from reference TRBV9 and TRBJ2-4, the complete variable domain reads DSGVTQTPKHLITATGQRVTLRCSPRSGDLSVYWYQQSLDQGLQFLIQYYNGEERAKGNILERFSAQQFPDLHSELNLSSLELGDSALYFCASSVGASKNIQYFGAGTRLSVL.

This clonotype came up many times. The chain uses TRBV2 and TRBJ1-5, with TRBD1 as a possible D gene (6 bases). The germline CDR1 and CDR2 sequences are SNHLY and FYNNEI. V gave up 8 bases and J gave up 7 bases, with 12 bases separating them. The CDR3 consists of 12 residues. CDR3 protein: CASSRGRQPQHF. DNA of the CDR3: TGTGCCAGCTCCAGGGGACGGCAGCCCCAGCATTTT.

The CDR3 is CSARRDYGYTF. CDR3 in DNA: TGCAGTGCGAGAAGGGACTATGGCTACACCTTC. The chain is built from TRBV20-1 and TRBJ1-2; D ambiguous. V was shortened by 6 bases and J by 3 bases, with 8 bases between the two germline ends. Germline lookup yields CDR1 DFQATT and CDR2 SNEGSKA (reference sequence). The CDR3 runs 11 residues.